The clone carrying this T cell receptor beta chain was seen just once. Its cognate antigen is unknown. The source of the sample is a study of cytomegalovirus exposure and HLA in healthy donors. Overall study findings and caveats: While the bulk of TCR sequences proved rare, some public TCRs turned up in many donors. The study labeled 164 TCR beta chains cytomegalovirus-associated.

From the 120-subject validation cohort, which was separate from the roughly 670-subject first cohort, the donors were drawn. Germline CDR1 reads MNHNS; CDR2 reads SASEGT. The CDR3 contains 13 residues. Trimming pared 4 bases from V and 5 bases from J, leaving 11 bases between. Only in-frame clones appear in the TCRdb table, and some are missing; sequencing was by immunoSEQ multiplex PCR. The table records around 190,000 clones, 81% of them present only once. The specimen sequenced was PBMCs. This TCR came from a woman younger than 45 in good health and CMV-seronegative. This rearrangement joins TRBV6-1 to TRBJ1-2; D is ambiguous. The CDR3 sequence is CASSVNRLYGYTF. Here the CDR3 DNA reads TGTGCCAGCAGTGTTAACAGATTGTATGGCTACACCTTC.